This TCR beta chain was found in a study of post-analysis software for immune sequencing data (dated by TCRdb to 2013 to 2016). At the level of the whole study: Disease courses on record covered relapsing-remitting, secondary progressive and progressive-relapsing multiple sclerosis, though some patients had no subtype annotation. The patient repertoires were compared against 11 previously published healthy control repertoires obtained from donors aged 6 to 25 years. A subset of samples was prepared in parallel using single-end sample barcoding, then pooled and co-amplified after Illumina adapter ligation. The investigation overall reported the following: Direct clustering with F measure showed strong co-clustering of samples prepared in the same batch, prompting a batch-effect correction. Normalized Chao1 diversity was significantly lower in multiple sclerosis patients than controls, suggesting substantial peripheral T-cell clonal expansion. The control group was slightly older than the multiple sclerosis patient group.

There are a few counts of this clonotype. Its binding antigen is unknown. Its ends do not fully match the called genes, so a read error is possible. The library came from PCR. TCRdb lists the instrument as Illumina HiSeq 2500. To reduce PCR and sequencing biases, unique molecular identifiers were built into the TCR beta cDNA libraries. Every 1 to 10 million input T cells yielded approximately 500,000 cDNA molecules, meaning each molecule approximated one T cell. Patient libraries were prepared and sequenced with the same protocol used for the earlier healthy control dataset. Samples belonging to the same batch were prepared together, multiplexed and sequenced on a shared HiSeq lane. The study's own analysis went as follows. MIGEC was used to process the raw barcoded reads, and molecular identifier groups with only a single read were discarded before consensus assembly and CDR3 extraction. VDJtools was used for post-analysis of the clonotype tables, with diversity normalized by down-sampling every dataset to the smallest sample size. Repertoire overlap clustering matched CDR3 amino acid but not nucleotide sequences to correct batch-related cross-sample contamination. TCRdb trimmed public reads at Q25 via fastp, called clones via MiXCR and kept in-frame beta chains. Entries that share a CDR3 protein sequence are merged under the most common genes and DNA. These V and J calls rely on TCRdb rather than the paper's analysis. The table for this sample lists over 150,000 distinct CDR3 sequences; approximately 28% of them were counted only once. Clones ranked in the top ten supply about 1.6% of the sample.

To demonstrate the VDJtools post-analysis software, TCR beta repertoires were profiled from the peripheral blood of more than ten young patients with multiple sclerosis. The patients with multiple sclerosis were children and adolescents between roughly 6 and 17 years of age. The TCR originated in a girl between 10 and 17 years old with multiple sclerosis. Sequenced input: blood.

The CDR3 amino acid sequence is: CASSVEGRVNEQFF. The base sequence is TGTGCCAGCAGCGTAGAAGGGCGGGTCAATGAGCAGTTCTTC. This chain is built from TRBV11-2 and TRBJ2-1, and possibly TRBD2, on 5 matching bases. CDR3 length: 14 amino acids, cysteine to phenylalanine. Only the CDR3 region is kept as DNA, spanning 42 bases read in frame from base 1. CDR1 and CDR2 are drawn from the germline V gene: SGHAT, FQNNGV.